The next 22 T cell receptor beta chains were all read from a single sample in a study of regulatory T cells in long-lasting Graves disease. Construction of TCR beta libraries relied on iRepertoire HTBI primers and on Arm-PCR targeting CDR3 regions. In TCRdb, the multiplex PCR reads were re-called with MiXCR into one record per CDR3 protein. The table records 650,000 to 700,000 distinct CDR3 sequences, around 30% of them present only once. Time point meaning: persistent/refractory GD, antithyroid drugs over 5 years with positive TRAb. Extracted RNA from PBMCs served as the source of the TCR library. The source was peripheral blood mononuclear cells (PBMCs), collected when the disease was refractory, from a patient treated with antithyroid drugs. These receptors were collected from a female donor with Graves disease.

In its sample, this clonotype was seen many times. The V call is TRBV12-3 or TRBV12-4, the J call TRBJ2-7; D might be TRBD2 (6 bases). Deletions cut 4 bases from V and 7 bases from J, with 17 bases between. This CDR3 is built from 14 residues. CDR3 region: CASSWRGLSEEQYF. The CDR3 DNA reads as TGTGCCAGCAGTTGGCGGGGACTGTCGGAGGAGCAGTACTTC.

V and J are TRBV6-1 and TRBJ2-7, with TRBD2 matching over 9 bases. Looked up from germline, CDR1 is MNHNS and CDR2 is SASEGT. The CDR3 has 16 amino acids. V trimming: 5 bases; J trimming: 2 bases; junction bases outside the gene matches: 10. The CDR3 reads CASSTTPTSGTYEQYF. The DNA for the CDR3 is TGTGCCAGCAGTACGACACCGACTAGCGGAACCTACGAGCAGTACTTC.

This clonotype was detected only a few times. The rearrangement uses TRBV7-9 and TRBJ2-5; 7 bases match TRBD1. Germline CDR1 SEHNR, CDR2 FQNEAQ (reference sequence). The V and J ends lost 5 bases and 5 bases, in that order; junction bases with no gene match: 17. There are 17 residues in the CDR3. The CDR3 protein is CASSLSHGQVGEETQYF. The CDR3 DNA reads TGTGCCAGCAGCCTATCCCATGGACAGGTTGGAGAGGAGACCCAGTACTTC.

The V and J genes are TRBV5-1 and TRBJ1-4; 7 bases align to TRBD1. CDR1 is SGHRS and CDR2 is YFSETQ in the germline V gene. Trimming took 4 bases from V and 7 from J; bases not matched to a gene: 10. The CDR3 runs 15 residues. CDR3 protein: CASSVLTGRSEKLFF. CDR3 bases: TGCGCCAGCAGCGTCCTGACAGGGCGGAGTGAAAAACTGTTTTTT.

In the case of this clonotype: An end of the junction differs from the germline gene, which may be a read error. The chain recombines TRBV2 with TRBJ2-7, with 8 bases lining up with TRBD1. This CDR3 is 17 amino acids long. The V gene's germline CDR1 is SNHLY and CDR2 FYNNEI. CDR3 protein: CASSPLVGQGATYEQYF. The CDR3, as DNA: TGCGCCAGCAGCCCCCTGGTTGGGCAGGGGGCAACCTACGAGCAGTACTTC. The whole variable domain, filled in from reference TRBV2 and TRBJ2-7, reads EPEVTQTPSHQVTQMGQEVILRCVPISNHLYFYWYRQILGQKVEFLVSFYNNEISEKSEIFDDQFSVERPDGSNFTLKIRSTKLEDSAMYFCASSPLVGQGATYEQYFGPGTRLTVT.

This clonotype was counted between two and nine times. The V call is TRBV9, the J call TRBJ2-5; tentative D call: TRBD1 (5 bases). The germline V and J ends were trimmed by 0 bases and 0 bases, with 12 bases remaining between them. The germline CDR1 and CDR2 sequences are SGDLS and YYNGEE. The CDR3 length is 16 residues. The CDR3 DNA is TGTGCCAGCAGCGTAGAAGGCAGGGCTTACCAAGAGACCCAGTACTTC. The encoded protein is CASSVEGRAYQETQYF.

This clonotype occurred a few times. The J gene is TRBJ1-2, the V gene TRBV6-1; no definite D call. Germline values: CDR1 MNHNS, CDR2 SASEGT. There are 15 residues in the CDR3. Trimming shortened V by 0 bases and J by 8 bases, and 16 bases separated the two germline ends. The CDR3 is CASSEALLREEGYTF. CDR3 DNA: TGTGCCAGCAGTGAAGCGCTTCTTAGAGAGGAGGGCTACACCTTC.

The sample holds many counts of this clonotype. V and J are TRBV20-1 and TRBJ2-7; D might be TRBD1 (6 bases). The CDR3 is made up of 14 amino acids. Trimming removed 5 bases from V and 0 bases from J, with 14 bases in between. Germline CDR1 DFQATT, CDR2 SNEGSKA (reference sequence). In nucleotides, the CDR3 is TGCAGTGCTCAACATCGACAGGCCTCCTACGAGCAGTACTTC. It is translated as CSAQHRQASYEQYF.

This clonotype was found many times. The V call is TRBV2, the J call TRBJ1-6; 7 positions agree with TRBD1. The V gene's germline CDR1 is SNHLY and CDR2 FYNNEI. V lost 9 bases and J lost 10; bases outside the gene matches: 18. CDR3 length: 16 amino acids. This CDR3 is CASRSTTGAVWSPLHF. The CDR3 DNA reads TGTGCCAGTCGGTCAACTACAGGGGCGGTTTGGTCACCCCTCCACTTT.

The sample holds many counts of this clonotype. The V call is TRBV12-3 or TRBV12-4, the J call TRBJ1-5; D is unclear. V dropped 10 bases and J dropped 0 bases, with 10 bases sitting between them. This CDR3 region has 13 residues. The CDR3 protein is CATHSHSNQPQHF. CDR3 in DNA: TGTGCCACCCACAGTCATAGCAATCAGCCCCAGCATTTT.

This clonotype has a handful of counts. The chain's CDR3 is CASRNRGRQETQYF. DNA of the CDR3: TGTGCCAGCAGGAACAGGGGGCGCCAAGAGACCCAGTACTTC. The chain recombines TRBV6-1 with TRBJ2-5, with 9 nucleotides matching TRBD1. The CDR3 loop spans 14 amino acids. The V gene end was trimmed by 6 bases and the J gene end by 1 base; junction bases not matched to a gene: 3. The germline V gene encodes CDR1 MNHNS and CDR2 SASEGT.

The V gene is TRBV20-1, the J gene TRBJ1-1; no reliable D call. Per the germline V gene, CDR1 is DFQATT and CDR2 is SNEGSKA (reference sequence). V was shortened by 5 bases and J by 3 bases, with 16 bases between the two germline ends. CDR3 length: 14 amino acids. As DNA, the CDR3 is TGCAGTGCTGATCGGGGTTGGGAGGACACTGAAGCTTTCTTT. It codes for CSADRGWEDTEAFF.

The gene calls are TRBV11-2 and TRBJ2-2, with TRBD2 identical over 11 bases. The CDR3 runs 19 residues. J lost 0 bases, V lost 1 base, and 7 bases had no gene match. Germline V gives CDR1 SGHAT, CDR2 FQNNGV. Here the CDR3 DNA reads TGTGCCAGCAGCTTAGGACTAGCGGGGCCGATTTCGAACACCGGGGAGCTGTTTTTT. Its translation: CASSLGLAGPISNTGELFF.

This rearrangement joins TRBV29-1 to TRBJ1-5; D is uncertain. CDR3 size: 12 residues. Trimming took off 5 bases at V and 3 bases at J, with 8 bases between the two ends. Germline V gene sequence: CDR1 SQVTM, CDR2 ANQGSEA. For the CDR3, the DNA is TGCAGCGTTAGGACCGCCAATCAGCCCCAGCATTTT. Encoded protein: CSVRTANQPQHF.

V is TRBV30 and J is TRBJ1-5; possibly TRBD1 for D (6 bases). Germline V lookup: CDR1 GTSNPN, CDR2 SVGIG (reference sequence). CDR3 length: 13 amino acids. V dropped 0 bases and J dropped 6 bases, with 9 bases sitting between them. The CDR3 protein is CAWSVAQGQPQHF. CDR3 nucleotide sequence: TGTGCCTGGAGTGTTGCACAGGGTCAGCCCCAGCATTTT.

This clonotype has a handful of counts. The chain combines TRBV27 with TRBJ2-5; no firm D call. The CDR3 is 15 amino acids. The germline gives CDR1 MNHEY, CDR2 SMNVEV (reference sequence). With 0 bases removed from V and 5 bases from J, the gap between germline ends came to 13 bases. CDR3 DNA sequence: TGTGCCAGCAGTTTATCCTCAGGCATCCGGGAGACCCAGTACTTC. It encodes CASSLSSGIRETQYF.

This chain uses TRBV7-7 with TRBJ2-7; 10 bases are a match to TRBD1. Germline V lookup: CDR1 SSHAT, CDR2 FNYEAQ (reference sequence). V was pared by 5 bases and J by 2 bases, with 6 bases of the junction left unmatched. The CDR3 spans 15 residues. The CDR3 spells CASSPGTGDPYEQYF. The CDR3 DNA reads TGTGCCAGCAGCCCGGGGACAGGGGACCCCTACGAGCAGTACTTC.

The V gene is TRBV10-3, the J gene TRBJ1-2; TRBD1 agrees at 12 bases. V lost 8 bases and J lost 7; bases outside the gene matches: 14. Germline V gene lookup returns CDR1 ENHRY and CDR2 SYGVKD. The CDR3 sequence is 16 residues long. The CDR3 coding sequence is TGTGCCATCGGGTCCGGGACAGGGGGCTCATTTGCTGGCTACACCTTC. Translation: CAIGSGTGGSFAGYTF.

This clonotype was observed a handful of times. The gene calls are TRBV6-1 and TRBJ2-7, with 8 nucleotides matching TRBD1. Germline lookup yields CDR1 MNHNS and CDR2 SASEGT. The length of the CDR3 is 12 residues. V lost 10 bases to trimming and J lost 3 bases; unmatched junction nucleotides: 5. CDR3 sequence reads: CATTGTGYEQYF. The CDR3 DNA follows: TGTGCCACTACCGGGACAGGCTACGAGCAGTACTTC.

A few counts support this clonotype. This rearrangement joins TRBV6-1 to TRBJ1-5; 7 bases map to TRBD1. The germline gives CDR1 MNHNS, CDR2 SASEGT. The CDR3 contains 15 residues. V lost 7 bases to trimming and J lost 2 bases; unmatched junction nucleotides: 8. CDR3 nucleotides: TGTGCCAGCACTGCTATCGGACAGGGCAATCAGCCCCAGCATTTT. It codes for CASTAIGQGNQPQHF.

This clonotype was seen only a few times. The V and J genes are TRBV30 and TRBJ2-5; maybe TRBD1 (5 bases). The V end lost 5 bases, the J end lost 1 base, and 14 bases lay between the germline ends. The CDR3 extends over 14 amino acids. Per the germline V gene, CDR1 is GTSNPN and CDR2 is SVGIG (reference sequence). This chain's CDR3 is CAWLREASQETQYF. In DNA, the CDR3 is TGTGCCTGGCTCAGGGAAGCCTCCCAAGAGACCCAGTACTTC.

This clonotype was observed once. Since the CDR3 does not end with the conserved phenylalanine or tryptophan, this likely comes from a read error. The CDR3 protein is CASSYRPGLGYEQYL. As DNA, the CDR3 is TGTGCCAGCAGTTATCGACCGGGACTAGGCTACGAGCAGTACCTC. This chain connects TRBV6-5 to TRBJ2-7; 8 bases agree with TRBD2. J was trimmed by 3 bases and V by 3 bases; bases with no gene match: 7. The CDR3 contains 15 residues. Germline V gene lookup returns CDR1 MNHEY and CDR2 SVGAGI.